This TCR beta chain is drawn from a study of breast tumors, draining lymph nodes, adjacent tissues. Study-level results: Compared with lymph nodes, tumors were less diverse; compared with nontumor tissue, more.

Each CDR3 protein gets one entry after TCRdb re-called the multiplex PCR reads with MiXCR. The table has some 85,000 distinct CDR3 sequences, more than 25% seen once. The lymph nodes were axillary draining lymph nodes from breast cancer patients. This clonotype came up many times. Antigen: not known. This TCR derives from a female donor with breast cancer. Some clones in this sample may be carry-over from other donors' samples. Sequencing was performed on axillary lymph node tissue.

CDR3 sequence reads: CASSIRSTQETQYF. In nucleotides, the CDR3 is TGTGCCAGTAGTATTCGTAGTACTCAAGAGACCCAGTACTTC. V usage is TRBV19 and J usage is TRBJ2-5; D unresolved. CDR1 is LNHDA and CDR2 is SQIVND in the germline V gene (reference sequence). The V end lost 3 bases, the J end lost 2 bases, and 10 bases lay between the germline ends. This CDR3 is built from 14 residues. Supplemented by reference TRBV19 and TRBJ2-5, the full variable domain reads DGGITQSPKYLFRKEGQNVTLSCEQNLNHDAMYWYRQDPGQGLRLIYYSQIVNDFQKGDIAEGYSVSREKKESFPLTVTSAQKNPTAFYLCASSIRSTQETQYFGPGTRLLVL.